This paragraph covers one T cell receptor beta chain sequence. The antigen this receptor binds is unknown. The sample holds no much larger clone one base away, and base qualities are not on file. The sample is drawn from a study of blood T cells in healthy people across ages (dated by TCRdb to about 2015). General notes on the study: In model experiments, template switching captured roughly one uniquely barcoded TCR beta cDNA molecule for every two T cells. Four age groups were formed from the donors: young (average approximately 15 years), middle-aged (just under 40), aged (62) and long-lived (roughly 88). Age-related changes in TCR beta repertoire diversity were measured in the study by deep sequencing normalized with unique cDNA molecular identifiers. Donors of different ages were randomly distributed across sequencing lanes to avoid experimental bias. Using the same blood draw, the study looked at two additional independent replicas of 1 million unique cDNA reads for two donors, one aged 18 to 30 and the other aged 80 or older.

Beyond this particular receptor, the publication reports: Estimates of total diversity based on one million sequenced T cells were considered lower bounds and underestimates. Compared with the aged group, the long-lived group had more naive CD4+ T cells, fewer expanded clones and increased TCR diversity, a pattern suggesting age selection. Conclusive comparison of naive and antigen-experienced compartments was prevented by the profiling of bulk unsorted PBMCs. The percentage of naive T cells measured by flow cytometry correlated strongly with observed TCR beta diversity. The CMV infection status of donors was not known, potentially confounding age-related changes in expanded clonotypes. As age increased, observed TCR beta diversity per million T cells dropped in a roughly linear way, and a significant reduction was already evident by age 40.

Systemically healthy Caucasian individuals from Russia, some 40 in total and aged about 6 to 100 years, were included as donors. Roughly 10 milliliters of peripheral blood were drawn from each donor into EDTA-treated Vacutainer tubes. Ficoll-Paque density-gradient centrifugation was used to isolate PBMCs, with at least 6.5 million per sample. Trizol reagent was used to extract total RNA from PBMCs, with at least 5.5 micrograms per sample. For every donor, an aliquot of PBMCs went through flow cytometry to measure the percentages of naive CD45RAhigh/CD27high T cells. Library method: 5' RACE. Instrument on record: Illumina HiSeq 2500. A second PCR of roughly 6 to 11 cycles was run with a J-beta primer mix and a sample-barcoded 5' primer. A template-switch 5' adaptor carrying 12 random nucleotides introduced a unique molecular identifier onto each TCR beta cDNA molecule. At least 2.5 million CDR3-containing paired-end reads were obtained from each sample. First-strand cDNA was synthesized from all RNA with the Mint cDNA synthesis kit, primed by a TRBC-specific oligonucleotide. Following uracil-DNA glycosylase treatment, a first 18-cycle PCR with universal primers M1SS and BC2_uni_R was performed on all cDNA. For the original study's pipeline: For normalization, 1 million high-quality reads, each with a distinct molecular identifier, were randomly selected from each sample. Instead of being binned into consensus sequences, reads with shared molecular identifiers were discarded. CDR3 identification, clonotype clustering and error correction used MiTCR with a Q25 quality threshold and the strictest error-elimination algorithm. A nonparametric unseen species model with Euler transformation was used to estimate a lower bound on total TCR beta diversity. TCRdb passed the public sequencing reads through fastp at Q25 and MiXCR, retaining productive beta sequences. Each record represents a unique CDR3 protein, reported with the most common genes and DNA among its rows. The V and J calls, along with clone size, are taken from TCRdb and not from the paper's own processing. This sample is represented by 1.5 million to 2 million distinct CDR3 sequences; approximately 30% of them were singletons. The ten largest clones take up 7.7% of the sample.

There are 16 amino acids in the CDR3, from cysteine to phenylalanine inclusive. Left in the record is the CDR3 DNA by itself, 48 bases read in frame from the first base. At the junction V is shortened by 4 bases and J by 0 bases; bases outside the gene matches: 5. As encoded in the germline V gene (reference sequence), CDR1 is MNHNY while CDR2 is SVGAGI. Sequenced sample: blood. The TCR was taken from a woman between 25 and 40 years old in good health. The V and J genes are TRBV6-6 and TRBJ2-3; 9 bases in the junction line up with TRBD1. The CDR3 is CASSFGQGPSTDTQYF. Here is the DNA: TGTGCCAGCAGTTTCGGACAGGGGCCTAGCACAGATACGCAGTATTTT.